This TCR beta chain derives from a study of vaccination and CD4 T cells after COVID-19. Study information: By nasal swab PCR, the convalescent patients were SARS-CoV-2 positive, with under 10 mild cases and one severe. Cells were stimulated with overlapping spike peptide pools from SARS-CoV-2, HCoV-NL63, HCoV-OC43 and HCoV-229E.

Treatment here: approximately 9-day PBMC culture with coronavirus spike peptide pools or control peptides (ViraFEST assay). Investigators isolated CD4+ T cells by negative selection after about 10 days of culture. Germline CDR1 reads MNHEY; CDR2 reads SVGAGI. Between the trimmed V and J ends, which lost 0 bases and 4 bases, there was a span of 9 bases. The CDR3 totals 15 residues. Only a few counts were recorded for this clonotype. As yet, its antigen is unknown. CD4+ T cells that had been cultured provided DNA sequenced with the Oncomine TCR Beta short-read assay. TCRdb re-called the PCR reads with MiXCR, one entry per CDR3 protein. The sample has about 11,000 distinct CDR3 sequences, roughly three fifths seen once.

The specimen was CD4+ T cells from blood, cultured in vitro. The chain employs TRBV6-5 and TRBJ2-2; D gene unclear. The sequence was collected from a human donor who had recovered from COVID-19. The CDR3 region has the DNA TGTGCCAGCAGTTACTCGATTGGGCGCACCGGGGAGCTGTTTTTT. Translation: CASSYSIGRTGELFF.